These T cell receptor beta chains were read from a single sample in a study of T cells after yellow fever vaccination. TCRdb redid the calling of the 5' RACE reads with MiXCR, one entry per CDR3 protein. The sample includes 360,000 or so distinct CDR3 sequences, roughly 10% of them seen just once. The source was PBMCs, collected on the day of the first yellow fever vaccination. The receptor source for this set is a man in his late teens or twenties who received the YFV17D yellow fever vaccine. Both conserved end residues are part of each CDR3. A D gene is named only where the DNA matches it firmly. Clone sizes are given selectively: once, few, many, or a class where the clone is expanded.

>TRBV7-9|TRBD1|TRBJ1-5|-
CASSPGTGYQPQHF
TGTGCCAGCAGCCCCGGGACAGGGTACCAGCCCCAGCATTTT
>TRBV5-1|-|TRBJ1-4|-
CASSSNHGEDEKLFF
TGCGCCAGCAGCAGCAATCACGGTGAGGATGAAAAACTGTTTTTT
>TRBV7-2|-|TRBJ2-4|-
CASSFGGSNIQYF
TGTGCCAGCAGCTTCGGGGGATCGAACATTCAGTACTTC
>TRBV7-2|-|TRBJ2-6|few
CASSLVAGVGANVLTF
TGTGCCAGCAGCTTAGTTGCTGGGGTTGGGGCCAACGTCCTGACTTTC
>TRBV27|TRBD2|TRBJ2-1|few
CASSLYRKAGGPVNEQFF
TGTGCCAGCAGTTTATACCGGAAAGCGGGGGGGCCTGTAAATGAGCAGTTCTTC
>TRBV6-5|-|TRBJ1-2|-
CASSSESGRRPTYGYTF
TGTGCCAGCAGTTCGGAGAGTGGACGACGGCCCACCTATGGCTACACCTTC
>TRBV12-3/TRBV12-4|-|TRBJ1-2|-
CASSLRRSLGGYTF
TGTGCCAGCAGCCTCCGGCGGAGCCTCGGGGGCTACACCTTC
>TRBV5-1|-|TRBJ2-1|few
CASSLAFGDTPRTANEQFF
TGCGCCAGCAGCTTGGCCTTTGGTGACACCCCCCGAACGGCAAATGAGCAGTTCTTC
>TRBV9|TRBD2|TRBJ2-3|-
CASSKAGDGTDTQYF
TGTGCCAGCAGTAAGGCGGGAGATGGCACAGATACGCAGTATTTT
>TRBV7-9|TRBD1|TRBJ1-1|few
CASSPRQGGTEAFF
TGTGCCAGCAGCCCTCGACAGGGCGGAACTGAAGCTTTCTTT
>TRBV14|-|TRBJ2-1|few
CASSQGYPKEDGNEQFF
TGTGCCAGCAGCCAAGGGTACCCGAAGGAGGATGGCAATGAGCAGTTCTTC
>TRBV5-1|-|TRBJ2-7|few
CASGRSADRPYEQYF
TGCGCCAGCGGGAGGTCGGCAGACCGTCCGTACGAGCAGTACTTC
>TRBV5-1|TRBD2|TRBJ2-1|many
CASSLEGSGVYNEQFF
TGCGCCAGCAGCTTGGAAGGGAGCGGGGTGTACAATGAGCAGTTCTTC
>TRBV5-4|-|TRBJ1-1|-
CASSLSVRANTEAFF
TGTGCCAGCAGCTTGTCGGTACGGGCTAACACTGAAGCTTTCTTT
>TRBV29-1|-|TRBJ1-5|few
CSVSPSLRQPQHF
TGCAGCGTCTCCCCGTCCCTAAGGCAGCCCCAGCATTTT
>TRBV12-3/TRBV12-4|TRBD1|TRBJ1-4|few
CASSSGQGSEKLFF
TGTGCCAGCAGCTCGGGACAGGGTAGTGAAAAACTGTTTTTT
>TRBV6-4|-|TRBJ2-1|-
CASSDVSGAPYNEQFF
TGTGCCAGCAGTGACGTCTCCGGGGCTCCCTACAATGAGCAGTTCTTC
>TRBV7-9|TRBD2|TRBJ2-7|-
CASSTGGRSYEQYF
TGTGCCAGCAGTACGGGGGGAAGATCCTACGAGCAGTACTTC
>TRBV5-5|-|TRBJ2-3|-
CASSVERQRNTDTQYF
TGTGCCAGCAGCGTAGAGCGACAGCGGAACACAGATACGCAGTATTTT
>TRBV5-1|TRBD2|TRBJ2-1|-
CASRIPAGGSYNEQFF
TGCGCCAGCAGAATCCCAGCGGGGGGCTCCTACAATGAGCAGTTCTTC
>TRBV27|TRBD1|TRBJ2-3|few
CASGRTGGALTTQYF
TGTGCCAGCGGCAGGACAGGGGGCGCCCTCACTACGCAGTATTTT
>TRBV28|-|TRBJ1-1|few
CASSAGGGLNTEAFF
TGTGCCAGCAGTGCGGGGGGGGGTCTGAACACTGAAGCTTTCTTT
>TRBV20-1|TRBD1|TRBJ1-5|-
CSARATGGNQPQHF
TGCAGTGCTAGAGCAACAGGGGGCAATCAGCCCCAGCATTTT
>TRBV29-1|TRBD1|TRBJ2-2|-
CSVEDRTGGIGELFF
TGCAGCGTTGAAGATAGGACAGGGGGCATCGGGGAGCTGTTTTTT
>TRBV4-1|-|TRBJ1-3|-
CASSQGGGATSGNTIYF
TGCGCCAGCAGCCAAGGTGGAGGTGCCACCTCTGGAAACACCATATATTTT
>TRBV5-1|-|TRBJ2-2|few
CASKVLTPAGELFF
TGCGCCAGCAAGGTGCTGACACCGGCCGGGGAGCTGTTTTTT
>TRBV24-1|-|TRBJ2-2|-
CATSDKQVPGELFF
TGTGCCACCAGTGATAAACAGGTCCCCGGGGAGCTGTTTTTT
>TRBV5-1|-|TRBJ1-6|many
CASAQTPGADSPLHF
TGCGCCAGCGCCCAGACGCCTGGGGCCGATTCACCCCTCCACTTT
>TRBV11-2|TRBD2|TRBJ2-2|-
CASSFGGGYTGELFF
TGTGCCAGCAGCTTCGGCGGGGGATACACCGGGGAGCTGTTTTTT
>TRBV27|-|TRBJ2-7|few
CASSLGPQGPLYEQYF
TGTGCCAGCAGTTTGGGTCCTCAGGGACCCCTCTACGAGCAGTACTTC
>TRBV4-2|TRBD1|TRBJ1-6|few
CASRTGANSPLHF
TGTGCCAGCAGAACAGGGGCGAATTCACCCCTCCACTTT
>TRBV9|-|TRBJ2-5|few
CASNKGGIQTQYF
TGTGCCAGCAACAAAGGGGGTATACAGACCCAGTACTTC
>TRBV6-2/TRBV6-3|-|TRBJ2-1|few
CASSRINEQFF
TGTGCCAGCAGCCGCATAAATGAGCAGTTCTTC
>TRBV5-1|-|TRBJ2-7|many
CASSLRGKGTVFEQYF
TGCGCCAGCAGCCTTCGGGGCAAGGGGACCGTTTTCGAGCAGTACTTC
>TRBV15|-|TRBJ2-2|few
CATSRDGANTGELFF
TGTGCCACCAGCAGAGACGGCGCCAACACCGGGGAGCTGTTTTTT
>TRBV2|-|TRBJ2-1|-
CASMRGEHNEQFF
TGTGCCAGCATGAGGGGGGAGCACAATGAGCAGTTCTTC
>TRBV15|-|TRBJ2-1|few
CATSREYSYNEQFF
TGTGCCACCAGCAGAGAGTACTCCTACAATGAGCAGTTCTTC
>TRBV7-9|-|TRBJ1-5|-
CASSLGGRRNQPQHF
TGTGCCAGCAGCTTAGGGGGGAGGCGCAATCAGCCCCAGCATTTT
>TRBV2|TRBD1|TRBJ2-2|-
CASRKDRAGELFF
TGTGCCAGCAGGAAGGACAGGGCCGGGGAGCTGTTTTTT
>TRBV20-1|TRBD1|TRBJ2-1|few
CGPSTGPSYNEQFF
TGCGGACCGTCGACAGGGCCCTCCTACAATGAGCAGTTCTTC
>TRBV5-4|-|TRBJ2-5|-
CASSLTGRSQETQYF
TGTGCCAGCAGCCTGACGGGACGGTCCCAAGAGACCCAGTACTTC
>TRBV7-3|-|TRBJ2-3|-
CASSLRTFRTDTQYF
TGTGCCAGCAGCTTAAGAACTTTTCGCACAGATACGCAGTATTTT
>TRBV3-1|-|TRBJ2-5|-
CASSQGVTRDGETQYF
TGTGCCAGCAGCCAAGGTGTGACTAGAGATGGGGAGACCCAGTACTTC
>TRBV5-1|-|TRBJ2-7|-
CASSTTDVYEQYF
TGCGCCAGCAGTACGACAGACGTATACGAGCAGTACTTC
>TRBV5-1|-|TRBJ2-3|-
CASSLWGGQEGDTQYF
TGCGCCAGCAGCTTGTGGGGCGGACAGGAGGGAGATACGCAGTATTTT
>TRBV7-9|-|TRBJ2-6|few
CASSYAQGLAGANVLTF
TGTGCCAGCAGCTACGCCCAGGGTCTGGCTGGGGCCAACGTCCTGACTTTC
>TRBV7-9|TRBD1|TRBJ1-1|-
CASSETGGNTEAFF
TGTGCCAGCAGCGAGACAGGGGGCAACACTGAAGCTTTCTTT
>TRBV20-1|-|TRBJ2-2|-
CSASALETGELFF
TGCAGTGCTAGCGCCTTGGAAACCGGGGAGCTGTTTTTT
>TRBV9|-|TRBJ1-2|few
CASSLRTDHYGYTF
TGTGCCAGCAGTTTAAGGACAGATCACTATGGCTACACCTTC
>TRBV9|TRBD1|TRBJ1-1|few
CATGGGGTEAFF
TGTGCAACAGGGGGCGGAGGTACTGAAGCTTTCTTT
>TRBV20-1|TRBD2|TRBJ2-5|-
CSARLAGGRSTQYF
TGCAGTGCTAGACTAGCGGGGGGCCGTTCGACCCAGTACTTC
>TRBV27|-|TRBJ2-1|many
CASSFAGVYNEQFF
TGTGCCAGCAGTTTCGCAGGGGTCTACAATGAGCAGTTCTTC
>TRBV3-1|-|TRBJ2-7|few
CASSRGTFSEQYF
TGTGCCAGCAGCCGGGGGACTTTCTCCGAGCAGTACTTC
>TRBV30|TRBD1|TRBJ2-7|few
CAWSQRDRRLYEQYF
TGTGCCTGGAGCCAACGGGACAGGAGACTTTACGAGCAGTACTTC